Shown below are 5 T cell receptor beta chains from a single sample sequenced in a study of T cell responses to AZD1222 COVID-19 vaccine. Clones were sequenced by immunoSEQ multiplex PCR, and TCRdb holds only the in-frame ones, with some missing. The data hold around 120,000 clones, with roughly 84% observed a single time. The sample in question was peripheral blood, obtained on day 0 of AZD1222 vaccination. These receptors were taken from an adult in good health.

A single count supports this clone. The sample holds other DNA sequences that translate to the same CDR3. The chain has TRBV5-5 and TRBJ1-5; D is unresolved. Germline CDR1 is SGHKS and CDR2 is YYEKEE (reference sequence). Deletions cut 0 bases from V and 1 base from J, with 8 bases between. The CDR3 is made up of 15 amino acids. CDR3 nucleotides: TGTGCCAGCAGCTTGGGAGGATTGAGCAATCAGCCCCAGCATTTT. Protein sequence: CASSLGGLSNQPQHF.

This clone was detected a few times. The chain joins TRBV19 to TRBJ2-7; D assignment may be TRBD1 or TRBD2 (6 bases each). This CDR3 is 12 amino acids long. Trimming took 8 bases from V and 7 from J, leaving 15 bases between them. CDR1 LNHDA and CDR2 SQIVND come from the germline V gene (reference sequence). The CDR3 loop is CASSYGGLEQYF. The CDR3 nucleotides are TGTGCCAGTTCGTACGGGGGCCTAGAGCAGTACTTC.

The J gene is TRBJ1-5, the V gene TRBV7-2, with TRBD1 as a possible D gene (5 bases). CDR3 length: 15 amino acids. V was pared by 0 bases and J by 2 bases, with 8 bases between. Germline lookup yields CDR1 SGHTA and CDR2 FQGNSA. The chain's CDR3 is CASSLAGGGNQPQHF. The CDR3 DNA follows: TGTGCCAGCAGCTTAGCGGGGGGAGGCAATCAGCCCCAGCATTTT.

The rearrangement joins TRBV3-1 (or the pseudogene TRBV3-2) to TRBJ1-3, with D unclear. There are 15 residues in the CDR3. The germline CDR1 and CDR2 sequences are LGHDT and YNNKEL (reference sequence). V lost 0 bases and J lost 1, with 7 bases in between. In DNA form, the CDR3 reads TGTGCCAGCAGCCAAGAGGAGGATTCTGGAAACACCATATATTTT. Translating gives CASSQEEDSGNTIYF.

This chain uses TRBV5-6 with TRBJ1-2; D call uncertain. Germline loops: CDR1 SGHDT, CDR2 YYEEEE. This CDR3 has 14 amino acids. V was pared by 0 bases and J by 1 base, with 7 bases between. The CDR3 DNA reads TGTGCCAGCAGCTTGGGGGTAATTAACTATGGCTACACCTTC. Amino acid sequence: CASSLGVINYGYTF.